The 21 T cell receptor beta chains presented below share a single source sample, sequenced in a study of blood T cells in healthy people across ages. A sample-barcoded 5' primer and a J-beta primer mix were used in a second PCR of roughly 7 to 12 cycles. Using its own MiXCR run on the 5' RACE reads, TCRdb lists one record per CDR3 protein. This sample carries hundreds of thousands of distinct CDR3 sequences, less than 25% of them seen once, and the ten largest clones take just over 8.5%. The sample also formed part of further work on T cells of mothers and their children.

Sequencing was done on a sample of blood. These receptors came from a boy between 10 and 17 years old in good health.

For this clonotype: One end of the junction does not line up with germline, which may come from a read error. V and J are TRBV7-8 and TRBJ2-1; 8 nucleotides agree with TRBD2. Looked up from germline, CDR1 is SGHVS and CDR2 is FQNEAQ. This CDR3 has 12 residues. The CDR3 sequence is CASSLRTGRAVF. DNA of the CDR3: TGTGCCAGCAGCTTAAGGACCGGGAGGGCCGTGTTC.

This chain joins TRBV27 and TRBJ1-2, with D maybe TRBD1 (6 bases). V was pared by 5 bases and J by 5 bases, with 18 bases between. Germline values: CDR1 MNHEY, CDR2 SMNVEV (reference sequence). There are 15 residues in the CDR3. CDR3 bases: TGTGCCAGCAGTCGCAGGGGAAACCCCAATTATGGCTACACCTTC. Protein product: CASSRRGNPNYGYTF.

The V call is TRBV28, the J call TRBJ1-1; D might be TRBD1 (6 bases). The CDR3 spans 15 residues. Germline values: CDR1 MDHEN, CDR2 SYDVKM. The V and J ends lost 4 bases and 0 bases respectively, with 12 bases between them. The CDR3 protein is CASSSARGMNTEAFF. DNA of the CDR3: TGTGCCAGCAGTTCGGCCAGGGGCATGAACACTGAAGCTTTCTTT.

This clonotype was observed a handful of times. The chain uses TRBV6-2 or TRBV6-3 and TRBJ1-1; D may be TRBD1 (5 bases). V was pared by 5 bases and J by 3 bases, with 31 bases between. The CDR3 is 20 residues long. CDR1 is MNHEY and CDR2 is SVGEGT in the germline V gene. CDR3 in DNA: TGTGCCAGCAGTCGATCAACGGGGATGAGGCTCGACTGGGGACACACTGAAGCTTTCTTT. Translated: CASSRSTGMRLDWGHTEAFF.

The CDR3 is CASSPMRGLAFDNEQFF. CDR3 coding DNA: TGTGCCAGCAGCCCGATGAGGGGACTAGCTTTCGACAATGAGCAGTTCTTC. V and J are TRBV7-2 and TRBJ2-1; TRBD2 matches 9 bases. In germline, CDR1 is SGHTA, CDR2 FQGNSA. With V trimmed by 5 bases and J by 5 bases, 13 bases remained unmatched. CDR3 length: 17 amino acids. Full variable domain (missing parts from reference TRBV7-2 and TRBJ2-1): GAGVSQSPSNKVTEKGKDVELRCDPISGHTALYWYRQSLGQGLEFLIYFQGNSAPDKSGLPSDRFSAERTGGSVSTLTIQRTQQEDSAVYLCASSPMRGLAFDNEQFFGPGTRLTVL.

The table lists this clonotype with a few counts. The V call is TRBV28, the J call TRBJ2-5, with 9 nucleotides matching TRBD1. In germline, CDR1 is MDHEN, CDR2 SYDVKM. The J segment lost 5 bases and the V segment lost 8 bases, leaving 15 bases of the junction unmatched. This CDR3 contains 16 residues. CDR3 region: CASGWAGTGTFETQYF. CDR3 in DNA: TGTGCCAGCGGTTGGGCTGGGACAGGGACTTTCGAGACCCAGTACTTC. The whole variable domain, remainder taken from reference TRBV28 and TRBJ2-5, is DVKVTQSSRYLVKRTGEKVFLECVQDMDHENMFWYRQDPGLGLRLIYFSYDVKMKEKGDIPEGYSVSREKKERFSLILESASTNQTSMYLCASGWAGTGTFETQYFGPGTRLLVL.

This clonotype was seen more than once but under ten times. The DNA of the CDR3 is TGTGCCAGCAGCTGGGGGGCCTCTAGCAACGCAGAGACCCAGTACTTC. It specifies CASSWGASSNAETQYF. The rearrangement uses TRBV7-9 and TRBJ2-5; D is perhaps TRBD1 or TRBD2 (6 bases each). The V end was cut by 4 bases, the J end by 4 bases, with 19 bases between. This CDR3 has 16 amino acids. Germline loops: CDR1 SEHNR, CDR2 FQNEAQ (reference sequence).

In this sample, this clonotype turned up a few times. The chain joins TRBV2 to TRBJ2-3; D may be TRBD1 or TRBD2 (5 bases each). Germline-derived CDR1 and CDR2 are SNHLY and FYNNEI. CDR3 length: 17 residues. V lost 3 bases, J lost 0 bases, and 16 bases lay in between. The CDR3: CASSDLPGTYSTDTQYF. The CDR3 region has the DNA TGTGCCAGCAGTGATTTACCCGGGACGTATAGCACAGATACGCAGTATTTT.

V and J are TRBV6-4 and TRBJ1-4, with TRBD1 matching 9 bases. The CDR3 consists of 19 residues. J was trimmed by 0 bases and V by 1 base; bases with no gene match: 9. Looked up from germline, CDR1 is MRHNA and CDR2 is SNTAGT. This CDR3 reads CASSDLRRDRDPTNEKLFF. The CDR3 DNA is TGTGCCAGCAGTGACTTGAGACGGGACAGGGATCCAACTAATGAAAAACTGTTTTTT.

The CDR3 DNA sequence: TGTGCCAGCGCAAAGAACAACTTTCTTACAGGGTACGTCTTGGACACTGAAGCTTTCTTT. This encodes CASAKNNFLTGYVLDTEAFF. This rearrangement joins TRBV6-1 to TRBJ1-1; maybe TRBD1 (6 bases). With 8 bases removed from V and 3 bases from J, the gap between germline ends came to 34 bases. This CDR3 region has 20 residues. Germline CDR1 is MNHNS and CDR2 is SASEGT.

This clonotype was counted a few times. The V and J genes are TRBV3-1 and TRBJ2-5, with unresolved D. V lost 7 bases and J 5 bases, leaving 14 bases between the germline ends. The germline V gene encodes CDR1 LGHDT and CDR2 YNNKEL (reference sequence). The CDR3 contains 13 residues. CDR3 in DNA: TGTGCCAGCACTGAAGGGCGCGAGGAGACCCAGTACTTC. Its translation is CASTEGREETQYF.

This clonotype was found a few times. The chain joins TRBV28 to TRBJ2-3; D may be TRBD1 (5 bases). Trimming stripped 7 bases from V and 0 bases from J, with 11 bases between. This CDR3 is built from 14 residues. The germline V gene encodes CDR1 MDHEN and CDR2 SYDVKM. The CDR3 bases are TGTGCCAGCACCTGGACACTAAGCACAGATACGCAGTATTTT. Translation: CASTWTLSTDTQYF.

This clonotype has a handful of counts. A much larger clone sits a single nucleotide away, making a read error possible. Here the CDR3 reads CAASDSNPGSYNEQFF. CDR3 nucleotide sequence: TGTGCCGCCAGTGATTCCAACCCGGGTTCCTACAATGAGCAGTTCTTC. The J gene is TRBJ2-1, the V gene TRBV24-1; D remains unclear. Germline V lookup: CDR1 KGHDR, CDR2 SFDVKD. This CDR3 has 16 amino acids.

The CDR3 reads CASSRQAHEQYF. CDR3 coding DNA: TGTGCCAGCAGCCGCCAAGCGCACGAGCAGTACTTC. The chain carries TRBV13 and TRBJ2-7; D is uncertain. Between the trimmed V and J ends, which lost 5 bases and 5 bases, there was a span of 10 bases. CDR1 is PRHDT and CDR2 is FYEKMQ in the germline V gene (reference sequence). The CDR3 length is 12 residues.

A few counts support this clonotype. This chain links TRBV4-3 with TRBJ2-1; the D is unclear. Germline-derived CDR1 and CDR2 are LGHNA and YSLEER. V dropped 0 bases and J dropped 2 bases, with 8 bases sitting between them. This CDR3 is built from 15 residues. CDR3 in DNA: TGCGCCAGCAGCCAAGAAGGGCCAGCCTACAATGAGCAGTTCTTC. It yields the protein CASSQEGPAYNEQFF.

As regards this clonotype: At one end the junction does not follow the germline gene, possibly because of a read error. The rearrangement joins TRBV20-1 to TRBJ1-2, with D unresolved. CDR1 DFQATT and CDR2 SNEGSKA come from the germline V gene (reference sequence). The CDR3 loop spans 12 amino acids. Here the CDR3 DNA reads TGCAGTGCTAGAGATTTAGTAACCCGTTTTGGCTTC. Amino acid sequence: CSARDLVTRFGF.

The chain is built from TRBV7-3 and TRBJ2-2; 10 bases are shared with TRBD2. This CDR3 has 16 amino acids. Germline-derived CDR1 and CDR2 are SGHTA and FQGTGA. V lost 6 bases and J lost 6; bases outside the gene matches: 10. CDR3 amino acids: CASRSLAGRGAGELFF. The CDR3 nucleotides read TGTGCCAGCAGATCACTAGCGGGACGAGGCGCCGGGGAGCTGTTTTTT.

Remarks on this clonotype: This may stem from a read error, because a much larger clone lies one nucleotide away. This chain connects TRBV5-6 to TRBJ1-2; 8 bases line up with TRBD1. Germline V lookup: CDR1 SGHDT, CDR2 YYEEEE. There are 14 residues in the CDR3. CDR3 nucleotides: TGTGCCTGCAGATCGGACAGGGTCCTTGAAGGCTACACCTTC. Translating gives CACRSDRVLEGYTF.

This clonotype was observed a handful of times. The CDR3 region is CASSLDSQPQHF. The CDR3 bases are TGTGCCAGCAGCTTGGATAGCCAGCCCCAGCATTTT. The chain links TRBV5-5 to TRBJ1-5; D unclear. Germline V gene sequence: CDR1 SGHKS, CDR2 YYEKEE (reference sequence). Trimming cost V 0 bases and J 7 bases, with 5 bases left between them. The length of the CDR3 is 12 residues.

This chain connects TRBV6-1 to TRBJ1-1; D may be TRBD1 (5 bases). Germline V gives CDR1 MNHNS, CDR2 SASEGT. V gave up 2 bases and J gave up 8 bases, with 12 bases separating them. The CDR3 loop spans 13 amino acids. CDR3: CASSESGVGEAFF. CDR3 DNA: TGTGCCAGCAGTGAATCGGGGGTAGGGGAAGCTTTCTTT.

The genes are TRBV15 and TRBJ1-2; tentatively, D is TRBD1 (5 bases). CDR1 is LNHNV, CDR2 YYDKDF, per germline (reference sequence). There are 13 residues in the CDR3. Trimming stripped 9 bases from V and 3 bases from J, with 14 bases between. The CDR3 reads CATRKQGDYGYTF. The CDR3 DNA follows: TGTGCCACGAGAAAGCAGGGAGACTATGGCTACACCTTC.